One sample yielded the 9 T cell receptor beta chains listed below, sequenced in a study of T cell changes during pregnancy in multiple sclerosis. Method: immunoSEQ multiplex PCR; TCRdb's copy keeps in-frame clones and lacks some. The table records fewer than 55,000 clones, roughly nine tenths of them present only once. The sample in question was peripheral blood, obtained in the second trimester of pregnancy. The receptors were sampled from a female donor in good health, enrolled as a control in a pregnancy study.

V and J are TRBV11-2 and TRBJ1-2; the D gene is possibly TRBD1 (5 bases). Germline V gene data show CDR1 as SGHAT and CDR2 as FQNNGV. The CDR3 runs 15 residues. V was clipped by 1 base and J by 4 bases, with 13 bases between them. CDR3 loop: CASSLVGQGSYGYTF. The CDR3 DNA is TGTGCCAGCAGCTTAGTTGGGCAGGGCAGCTATGGCTACACCTTC.

The V gene is TRBV7-2, the J gene TRBJ2-1; D is undetermined. V was trimmed by 6 bases and J by 0 bases, leaving 9 bases between them. CDR3 length: 14 residues. Germline lookup yields CDR1 SGHTA and CDR2 FQGNSA. The CDR3 reads CASRQQNSYNEQFF. In DNA form, the CDR3 reads TGTGCCAGCAGACAACAGAACTCCTACAATGAGCAGTTCTTC.

The V gene is TRBV28, the J gene TRBJ2-3, with 8 bases lining up with TRBD2. The CDR3 consists of 17 residues. Germline CDR1 reads MDHEN; CDR2 reads SYDVKM. J was trimmed by 2 bases and V by 5 bases; bases with no gene match: 12. CDR3 sequence (DNA): TGTGCCAGCAGTCAACCGGGGGGGGCGATCCTCACAGATACGCAGTATTTT. Translating it yields CASSQPGGAILTDTQYF.

The chain is built from TRBV4-1 and TRBJ2-2; D perhaps matches TRBD2 (6 bases). CDR3 size: 16 residues. Germline V CDR1 and CDR2: MGHRA, YSYEKL. The V gene lost 1 base and the J gene lost 0 bases, with 9 bases spanning the gap. CDR3 protein: CASSQVEGPNTGELFF. CDR3 nucleotide sequence: TGCGCCAGCAGCCAAGTGGAGGGGCCGAACACCGGGGAGCTGTTTTTT.

In its sample, this clone was seen once. The chain uses TRBV7-9 and TRBJ1-2; maybe TRBD1 (6 bases). Trimming left V 4 bases short and J 0 bases short, with 12 bases between. Germline CDR1 is SEHNR and CDR2 is FQNEAQ (reference sequence). This CDR3 is 15 amino acids long. CDR3 nucleotides: TGTGCCAGCAGCTCGGGGACACGAGCTAACTATGGCTACACCTTC. Amino acids: CASSSGTRANYGYTF.

J is TRBJ1-5 and V is TRBV7-8; perhaps TRBD1 as D (5 bases). Germline values: CDR1 SGHVS, CDR2 FQNEAQ. The CDR3 has 18 amino acids. Between the trimmed V and J ends, which lost 0 bases and 4 bases, there was a span of 19 bases. This CDR3 reads CASSLAYGQGGLNQPQHF. The CDR3 nucleotides read TGTGCCAGCAGCTTAGCGTACGGGCAGGGAGGGCTGAATCAGCCCCAGCATTTT. Variable domain in full (rest from reference TRBV7-8 and TRBJ1-5): GAGVSQSPRYKVAKRGQDVALRCDPISGHVSLFWYQQALGQGPEFLTYFQNEAQLDKSGLPSDRFFAERPEGSVSTLKIQRTQQEDSAVYLCASSLAYGQGGLNQPQHFGDGTRLSIL.

The rearrangement uses TRBV18 and TRBJ1-2; D possibly corresponds to TRBD1 (5 bases). Trimming cost V 1 base and J 4 bases, with 7 bases left between them. Germline V gives CDR1 KGHSH, CDR2 LQKENI. The CDR3 has 13 residues. The CDR3 DNA reads as TGTGCCAGCTCACCACGGGGGGTCTATGGCTACACCTTC. Protein sequence: CASSPRGVYGYTF. Using reference TRBV18 and TRBJ1-2 for the parts outside the CDR3, the full variable domain is NAGVMQNPRHLVRRRGQEARLRCSPMKGHSHVYWYRQLPEEGLKFMVYLQKENIIDESGMPKERFSAEFPKEGPSILRIQQVVRGDSAAYFCASSPRGVYGYTFGSGTRLTVV.

This clone occurred a few times. The V gene is TRBV27, the J gene TRBJ1-2, with 8 bases lining up with TRBD1. Unmatched junction bases numbered 4, after V lost 6 bases and J lost 4 bases. This CDR3 spans 13 amino acids. In germline, CDR1 is MNHEY, CDR2 SMNVEV (reference sequence). CDR3 amino acids: CASRDDRGYGYTF. DNA for the CDR3: TGTGCCAGCAGGGACGACAGGGGCTATGGCTACACCTTC.

The chain joins TRBV7-9 to TRBJ1-5; a weak D match, TRBD1 (5 bases). CDR3 length: 15 amino acids. The V gene lost 1 base and the J gene lost 5 bases, with 12 bases spanning the gap. From germline, CDR1 is SEHNR and CDR2 FQNEAQ (reference sequence). The CDR3 DNA follows: TGTGCCAGCAGCTTAGGGCAGGGTAGGGATCAGCCCCAGCATTTT. Encoded protein: CASSLGQGRDQPQHF.